A selection of T cell receptor beta chains follows, all from one sample in a study of cytotoxic CD8 clonotypes in ibrutinib-treated CLL. The repertoire was sequenced with immunoSEQ multiplex PCR; TCRdb's copy has only in-frame clones and lacks some. The sample lists over 200,000 clones; more than 75% were seen once. The material sequenced was PBMCs, taken after 12 months of ibrutinib treatment. These receptors were taken from a human donor with chronic lymphocytic leukemia. Both conserved end residues are trimmed from each CDR3. The order of the fields is V gene, CDR3 length, D gene, J gene, CDR3 protein. A D gene is named only where the DNA matches it firmly.

v_gene: TRBV4-1; len: 11; d_gene: NA; j_gene: TRBJ1-5; CDR3aa: ASSHGSNQPQH
v_gene: TRBV2; len: 14; d_gene: NA; j_gene: TRBJ2-7; CDR3aa: ASSCRLRLVGCEQY
v_gene: TRBV2; len: 13; d_gene: NA; j_gene: TRBJ2-7; CDR3aa: AITGAPIQSGEQY
v_gene: TRBV25-1; len: 16; d_gene: TRBD2; j_gene: TRBJ2-3; CDR3aa: ASSDDTGTSGRAHPQY
v_gene: TRBV4-1; len: 15; d_gene: NA; j_gene: TRBJ1-5; CDR3aa: ASSHPFGGKGGQPQH
v_gene: TRBV6-7; len: 12; d_gene: NA; j_gene: TRBJ2-5; CDR3aa: ASGGIESRRNQY
v_gene: TRBV23-1; len: 12; d_gene: NA; j_gene: TRBJ1-2; CDR3aa: ASSREGMRYGYT
v_gene: TRBV6-1; len: 10; d_gene: NA; j_gene: TRBJ1-4; CDR3aa: ASRGNSEKLF
v_gene: TRBV7-9; len: 11; d_gene: NA; j_gene: TRBJ1-2; CDR3aa: ASSAGSTYGYT
v_gene: TRBV27; len: 13; d_gene: NA; j_gene: TRBJ2-1; CDR3aa: ASSVGSSSYNEQF
v_gene: TRBV11-3; len: 18; d_gene: NA; j_gene: TRBJ2-2; CDR3aa: ASSLVGQLLPTANTGELF
v_gene: TRBV27; len: 14; d_gene: NA; j_gene: TRBJ2-7; CDR3aa: ASGTLLQGKNYEQY
v_gene: TRBV5-5; len: 14; d_gene: NA; j_gene: TRBJ2-7; CDR3aa: ASSFAAGALLYEQY
v_gene: TRBV5-4; len: 11; d_gene: NA; j_gene: TRBJ2-7; CDR3aa: ASSPLGAYEQY
v_gene: TRBV27; len: 14; d_gene: NA; j_gene: TRBJ2-2; CDR3aa: ASSLIGTLNTGELF
v_gene: TRBV21-1; len: 12; d_gene: NA; j_gene: TRBJ1-3; CDR3aa: ASDPGGLGNTIY
v_gene: TRBV5-1; len: 10; d_gene: NA; j_gene: TRBJ2-5; CDR3aa: ASSNPQETQY
v_gene: TRBV5-5; len: 15; d_gene: NA; j_gene: TRBJ2-2; CDR3aa: ASSPSLVGRYTGELF
v_gene: TRBV7-8; len: 19; d_gene: TRBD2; j_gene: TRBJ2-5; CDR3aa: ASSLGLAGFSFESDQETQY
v_gene: TRBV6-1; len: 12; d_gene: NA; j_gene: TRBJ2-7; CDR3aa: ASSDTPQLYEQY
v_gene: TRBV29-1; len: 8; d_gene: NA; j_gene: TRBJ1-1; CDR3aa: SVQYTEAF
v_gene: TRBV5-5; len: 14; d_gene: NA; j_gene: TRBJ2-3; CDR3aa: ASSPGLGANTDTQY
v_gene: TRBV27; len: 13; d_gene: TRBD1; j_gene: TRBJ1-1; CDR3aa: ASSPTGGSGTEAF
v_gene: TRBV6-6; len: 11; d_gene: NA; j_gene: TRBJ1-5; CDR3aa: ASNGYSNQPQH
v_gene: TRBV5-1; len: 12; d_gene: NA; j_gene: TRBJ1-1; CDR3aa: ASNLGGMNTEAF
v_gene: TRBV7-6; len: 12; d_gene: TRBD1; j_gene: TRBJ2-7; CDR3aa: ASSARDRTYEQY
v_gene: TRBV4-2; len: 16; d_gene: TRBD1; j_gene: TRBJ2-2; CDR3aa: ASSQPYSSDRDTGELF
v_gene: TRBV29-1; len: 11; d_gene: NA; j_gene: TRBJ1-1; CDR3aa: SVVPGTGTEAF
v_gene: TRBV9; len: 13; d_gene: TRBD2; j_gene: TRBJ2-4; CDR3aa: ASSPASGEWDIQY
v_gene: TRBV10-3; len: 9; d_gene: NA; j_gene: TRBJ2-2; CDR3aa: AIKNTGELF
v_gene: TRBV2; len: 13; d_gene: NA; j_gene: TRBJ2-7; CDR3aa: ASSEAPTMDYEQY
v_gene: TRBV7-9; len: 14; d_gene: TRBD1; j_gene: TRBJ2-2; CDR3aa: ASSLRGGGNTGELF
v_gene: TRBV27; len: 14; d_gene: TRBD1; j_gene: TRBJ1-5; CDR3aa: ASRRSTGGFNQPQH
v_gene: TRBV30; len: 10; d_gene: NA; j_gene: TRBJ1-2; CDR3aa: AWSPPRLGYT
v_gene: TRBV5-1; len: 13; d_gene: TRBD2; j_gene: TRBJ2-5; CDR3aa: ASSGGTSVQETQY
v_gene: TRBV5-1; len: 12; d_gene: NA; j_gene: TRBJ1-3; CDR3aa: ASSLGPSGNTIY
v_gene: TRBV27; len: 14; d_gene: TRBD1; j_gene: TRBJ2-7; CDR3aa: ASSLLMGDRGYEQY
v_gene: TRBV4-1; len: 14; d_gene: NA; j_gene: TRBJ2-2; CDR3aa: ASSRRAPPNTGELF